The 14 T cell receptor beta chains in this list originate from one sample, sequenced in a study of shared clonotypes between healthy human individuals. Naive CD8 cells comprised CD45RO-negative, CCR7-positively selected cells, excluding terminally differentiated effector memory CD45RA+ cells. Measured with immunoSEQ multiplex PCR; TCRdb has only the in-frame clones, and not every one. Of under 700,000 clones listed, 85% to 95% are singletons. Sequences were obtained from naive CD8+ T cells sorted from blood. These receptors all come from a woman in her twenties or thirties in good health.

The V gene is TRBV7-9, the J gene TRBJ2-1, with 8 bases identical to TRBD2. After removal of 1 base from V and 9 bases from J, the junction contained 8 bases not matched to a gene. The CDR3 is made up of 15 amino acids. CDR1 and CDR2 (germline): SEHNR, FQNEAQ (reference sequence). The CDR3 here is CASSLVLAEGGEQFF. In DNA, the CDR3 is TGTGCCAGCAGCTTAGTACTAGCGGAGGGGGGTGAGCAGTTCTTC.

A few counts support this clone. The chain links TRBV2 to TRBJ2-7; D tentatively reads TRBD1 or TRBD2 (6 bases each). Between the trimmed V and J ends, which lost 2 bases and 6 bases, there was a span of 11 bases. Germline V CDR1 and CDR2: SNHLY, FYNNEI. The CDR3 length is 13 residues. DNA of the CDR3: TGTGCCAGCAGTGAACCGGGGGCACGCGAGCAGTACTTC. It yields the protein CASSEPGAREQYF. Together with reference TRBV2 and TRBJ2-7, the CDR3 gives the full variable domain: EPEVTQTPSHQVTQMGQEVILRCVPISNHLYFYWYRQILGQKVEFLVSFYNNEISEKSEIFDDQFSVERPDGSNFTLKIRSTKLEDSAMYFCASSEPGAREQYFGPGTRLTVT.

The rearrangement links TRBV28 to TRBJ2-1, with 7 bases matching TRBD2. The trim removed 11 bases at V and 8 bases at J, leaving 9 bases unmatched. Germline V gene sequence: CDR1 MDHEN, CDR2 SYDVKM. The CDR3 sequence is 12 residues long. The CDR3 nucleotides are TGTGCCTCTTGGGCGGGAGTCTATGAGCAGTTCTTC. Translating it yields CASWAGVYEQFF. The full variable domain, its missing parts supplied by reference TRBV28 and TRBJ2-1, is DVKVTQSSRYLVKRTGEKVFLECVQDMDHENMFWYRQDPGLGLRLIYFSYDVKMKEKGDIPEGYSVSREKKERFSLILESASTNQTSMYLCASWAGVYEQFFGPGTRLTVL.

The chain carries TRBV5-1 and TRBJ2-3; 14 bases match TRBD2. The CDR3 is 18 residues long. Germline V gives CDR1 SGHRS, CDR2 YFSETQ. V lost 0 bases to trimming and J lost 5 bases; unmatched junction nucleotides: 8. In DNA form, the CDR3 reads TGCGCCAGCAGCTTGGAACCGGGACTAGCGGGAGTGGTAGATACGCAGTATTTT. It is translated as CASSLEPGLAGVVDTQYF.

The chain combines TRBV14 with TRBJ2-3, with D perhaps TRBD1 (6 bases). Trimming cost V 6 bases and J 1 base, with 20 bases left between them. The CDR3 totals 17 residues. From germline, CDR1 is SGHDN and CDR2 FVKESK. CDR3 in DNA: TGTGCCAGCAGTCTCTCGCTCGGACAGCGGCGCACAGATACGCAGTATTTT. Amino acids: CASSLSLGQRRTDTQYF.

V gene TRBV6-5 combines with J gene TRBJ2-7; TRBD1 is a possible D gene (6 bases). The V and J ends lost 7 bases and 3 bases respectively, with 13 bases between them. CDR1 is MNHEY, CDR2 SVGAGI, per germline. The CDR3 consists of 13 residues. DNA of the CDR3: TGTGCCAGCAATTCGCCGGACAGCTACGAGCAGTACTTC. This encodes CASNSPDSYEQYF.

The rearrangement uses TRBV15 and TRBJ1-1; D is undetermined. The V and J ends lost 0 bases and 7 bases respectively, with 15 bases between them. Germline V gene data show CDR1 as LNHNV and CDR2 as YYDKDF (reference sequence). The CDR3 loop spans 15 amino acids. This chain's CDR3 is CATSRDTSTENEAFF. Here the CDR3 DNA reads TGTGCCACCAGCAGAGATACTTCAACGGAAAATGAAGCTTTCTTT.

This sequence joins TRBV5-1 and TRBJ2-5; TRBD2 matches at 12 bases. The CDR3 contains 16 residues. CDR1 is SGHRS and CDR2 is YFSETQ in the germline V gene. Germline trimming cut 4 bases from V and 1 base from J; bases unmatched to any gene: 5. This chain's CDR3 is CASSNGLAGPQETQYF. In nucleotides, the CDR3 is TGCGCCAGCAGCAACGGACTAGCGGGGCCCCAAGAGACCCAGTACTTC.

CDR3 in DNA: TGTGCCAGCAGCACCTCAACGGGACAGGCCTCCTACGAGCAGTACTTC. Translating gives CASSTSTGQASYEQYF. V and J are TRBV11-2 and TRBJ2-5; TRBD1 aligns across 8 bases. The J call could be wrong; TRBJ2-7 is a better fit for the DNA end. The CDR3 spans 16 residues. Germline V CDR1 and CDR2: SGHAT, FQNNGV.

This clone was seen once. The CDR3 DNA follows: TGCGCCAGCAGCCAAGAACCGGGACTAGGATCGGGTGAGCAGTTCTTC. Translated, it gives CASSQEPGLGSGEQFF. The chain recombines TRBV4-1 with TRBJ2-1; 8 nucleotides align to TRBD2. V was pared by 0 bases and J by 9 bases, with 10 bases of the junction left unmatched. Germline assignment: CDR1 MGHRA and CDR2 YSYEKL. The CDR3 is 16 residues long.

This clone showed up just a few times. This chain joins TRBV5-1 and TRBJ2-3; the match to TRBD2 covers 7 bases. The V gene's germline CDR1 is SGHRS and CDR2 YFSETQ. The CDR3 totals 17 residues. J gave up 0 bases and V 0 bases, and 7 bases lay outside the gene matches. The CDR3 loop reads CASSLGGLADSTDTQYF. The CDR3 DNA reads as TGCGCCAGCAGCTTGGGAGGTCTAGCGGATAGCACAGATACGCAGTATTTT. The variable domain in full, completed from reference TRBV5-1 and TRBJ2-3, reads KAGVTQTPRYLIKTRGQQVTLSCSPISGHRSVSWYQQTPGQGLQFLFEYFSETQRNKGNFPGRFSGRQFSNSRSEMNVSTLELGDSALYLCASSLGGLADSTDTQYFGPGTRLTVL.

V usage is TRBV7-8 and J usage is TRBJ2-3, with 8 bases lining up with TRBD2. The ends lost 7 bases at V and 5 bases at J; junction bases unmatched: 8. Germline loops: CDR1 SGHVS, CDR2 FQNEAQ. The CDR3 loop spans 14 amino acids. CDR3: CASKSSGSRDTQYF. CDR3 sequence (DNA): TGTGCCAGCAAATCAAGCGGGAGCCGAGATACGCAGTATTTT.

This chain links TRBV10-3 with TRBJ2-2, with a weak D call TRBD1 (5 bases). The germline CDR1 and CDR2 sequences are ENHRY and SYGVKD. V lost 5 bases, J lost 2 bases, and 12 bases lay in between. CDR3 length: 15 amino acids. This CDR3 reads CAISRLQGNTGELFF. The CDR3 DNA reads as TGTGCCATCAGTAGACTTCAGGGAAACACCGGGGAGCTGTTTTTT.

This clone has a single count. The rearrangement links TRBV5-8 to TRBJ2-5; tentatively, D is TRBD1 or TRBD2 (5 bases each). Gene TRBJ2-7 matches the end of the DNA better, so the J call may be wrong. The CDR3 spans 13 residues. In germline, CDR1 is SGHTS, CDR2 YDEGEE. CDR3 DNA: TGTGCCAGCAGCTTGGGGGACGAGGACGAGCAGTACTTC. Translated, it gives CASSLGDEDEQYF.